This T cell receptor beta chain was profiled in a study of blood T cell repertoires in COVID-19. Whole-study context: The study drew acute and convalescent COVID-19 samples from the United States, Italy and Spain. Nucleic acid was either cDNA or gDNA, and it came from T cells, B-cell-depleted T cells, or PBMCs.

V trimming: 1 base; J trimming: 4 bases; junction bases outside the gene matches: 5. CDR3 length: 16 residues. CDR1 is SGDLS, CDR2 YYNGEE, per germline. Methods used by the authors: Amplifying reference gene primers gave estimates of nucleated cell counts. Sequencing was performed with immunoSEQ multiplex PCR; in TCRdb, only in-frame clones are kept and a portion is missing. V, J and clone size reflect that table, while D and trimming were determined from the DNA. The sample consists of fewer than 250,000 clones, around nine tenths of them appearing once. The gene calls are TRBV9 and TRBJ1-2; 12 bases align to TRBD1. The clonotype originates from a man aged 60 to 69 with acute or convalescent COVID-19. The specimen was peripheral blood. CDR3 protein: CASSVLGTGGLYGYTF. The CDR3 bases are TGTGCCAGCAGCGTACTAGGGACAGGGGGCCTCTATGGCTACACCTTC.